This record looks at one T cell receptor beta chain sequence and its context. The junction does not match germline at one end; this may be a read error. This entry comes from a study of blood T cell repertoires in COVID-19. Clones were read by immunoSEQ multiplex PCR, and TCRdb kept only the in-frame ones, dropping some. The sample contains fewer than 400,000 clones, roughly 86% of which appear only once. Participants were placed into cohorts based on the clinical history they reported. Sequencing was done on a sample of PBMCs or T cells enriched from blood (not recorded which). The TCR was taken from a woman in her twenties or thirties who had recovered from COVID-19.

CDR3 sequence (DNA): TGTGCCCCCAGGGGCGGCGACAGCCAAGAGACCCAGTACTTC. This encodes CAPRGGDSQETQYF. The chain has TRBV24-1 and TRBJ2-5, with D tentatively TRBD1 (6 bases). CDR1 is KGHDR and CDR2 is SFDVKD in the germline V gene. The CDR3 contains 14 residues.